These T cell receptor beta chains were read from a single sample in a study of T cells in Graves' hyperthyroidism and ophthalmopathy. TCRdb called the multiplex PCR reads again in MiXCR, with one record for every CDR3 protein. The data show 370,000 or so distinct CDR3 sequences, roughly 14% seen once. The sequencing input was blood. These receptors originate from a man aged 30 to 39 with Graves' hyperthyroidism that later progressed to Graves' ophthalmopathy. Both conserved end residues are trimmed from each CDR3.

CDR3	J	V
AISLEPGPLTDTQY	TRBJ2-3	TRBV7-9
ASSEGLAGGHEQF	TRBJ2-1	TRBV2
ASSPTLETQY	TRBJ2-5	TRBV12-3/TRBV12-4
ASSGGAGGINSPLH	TRBJ1-6	TRBV2
ASSLITSETTDTQY	TRBJ2-3	TRBV5-1
ASSDGQVNTEAF	TRBJ1-1	TRBV5-1
ASRNSRGLESNQPQH	TRBJ1-5	TRBV11-2
ASRERGRDYGYT	TRBJ1-2	TRBV5-6
ASSEEWTGSIEQF	TRBJ2-1	TRBV6-1
ASSFSETGELF	TRBJ2-2	TRBV28
ASSGGNTEAF	TRBJ1-1	TRBV2
ASSSIGTSGGLQETQY	TRBJ2-5	TRBV7-9
ASSFPALAGPIRIQETQY	TRBJ2-5	TRBV11-1
ASSPRGSGNYGYT	TRBJ1-2	TRBV3-1
ASSSRGRREQY	TRBJ2-7	TRBV11-3
ASSPWGGGKYGYT	TRBJ1-2	TRBV11-3
ASSLNVGTQTEF	TRBJ2-1	TRBV27
AWSVTGGTDTQY	TRBJ2-3	TRBV30
ASSLEGSYYGYT	TRBJ1-2	TRBV7-9
ATLGEGELHGYT	TRBJ1-2	TRBV12-3/TRBV12-4
ASSFDSSNQPQH	TRBJ1-5	TRBV12-3/TRBV12-4
ASSPYRGGINEQF	TRBJ2-1	TRBV28
ASSSYTSGYGYT	TRBJ1-2	TRBV28
ASSSRDRVNTEAF	TRBJ1-1	TRBV7-9
ASSLAPTEGYTEAF	TRBJ1-1	TRBV5-1
ASSFIQGAIDEQF	TRBJ2-1	TRBV7-9
ASSQDRGVEPQH	TRBJ1-5	TRBV4-1
ASKTGGARNQPQH	TRBJ1-5	TRBV19
ASTPFGGGNQPQH	TRBJ1-5	TRBV28
ASSFRQPYGYT	TRBJ1-2	TRBV28
ASSVGYSYSEAF	TRBJ1-1	TRBV9
ATSDSRVTVDTYNEQF	TRBJ2-1	TRBV24-1
ASGRTGPLNTEAF	TRBJ1-1	TRBV6-1
SARFQGVLLQPQH	TRBJ1-5	TRBV20-1
ASRTQGPYGYT	TRBJ1-2	TRBV28
ATSRGSGGSPLH	TRBJ1-6	TRBV15
ASSPQRRDTDTQY	TRBJ2-3	TRBV4-2
ASSYSAPNTGELF	TRBJ2-2	TRBV6-5
ASSLTGGLGDTQY	TRBJ2-3	TRBV6-4
ASSVGEDYGYT	TRBJ1-2	TRBV9
ASSLSKGLGTEAF	TRBJ1-1	TRBV27
ASRPMKGGRGNQPQH	TRBJ1-5	TRBV6-1
SASPYLLASTDTQY	TRBJ2-3	TRBV20-1
ASSLQSNTEAF	TRBJ1-1	TRBV7-9
ASSFGGLQY	TRBJ2-7	TRBV12-3/TRBV12-4
ASTQRGSNRYGYT	TRBJ1-2	TRBV6-1
ASSRDTIPNYGYT	TRBJ1-2	TRBV19
ASRVAGAVGELF	TRBJ2-2	TRBV12-3/TRBV12-4
ASSYSEGVGQETQY	TRBJ2-5	TRBV6-6